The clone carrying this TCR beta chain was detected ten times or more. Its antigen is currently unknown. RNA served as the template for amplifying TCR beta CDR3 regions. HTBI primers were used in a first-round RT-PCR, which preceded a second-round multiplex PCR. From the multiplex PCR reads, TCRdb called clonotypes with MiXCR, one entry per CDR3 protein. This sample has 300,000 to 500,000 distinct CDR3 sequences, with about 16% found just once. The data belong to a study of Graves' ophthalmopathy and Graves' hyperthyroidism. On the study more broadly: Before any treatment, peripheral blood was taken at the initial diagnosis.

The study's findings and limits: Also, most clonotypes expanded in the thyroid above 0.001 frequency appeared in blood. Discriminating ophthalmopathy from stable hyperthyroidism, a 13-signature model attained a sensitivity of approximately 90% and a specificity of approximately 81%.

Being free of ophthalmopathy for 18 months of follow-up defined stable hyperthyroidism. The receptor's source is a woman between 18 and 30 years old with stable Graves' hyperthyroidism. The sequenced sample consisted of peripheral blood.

The CDR3 protein is CASSPAGLRNYGYTF. The CDR3 nucleotides read TGTGCCAGCAGCCCTGCGGGCCTCAGGAACTATGGCTACACCTTC. The V gene is TRBV7-8, the J gene TRBJ1-2; D is unresolved. Germline loops: CDR1 SGHVS, CDR2 FQNEAQ. The ends were cut back, 5 bases at V and 2 bases at J, with 15 bases in the middle. The CDR3 contains 15 residues.